This paragraph reports one T cell receptor beta chain. The target of this receptor is not known. Nothing much larger sits one base from this clone, and base qualities are not available. The V and J ends are trimmed by 7 bases and 2 bases, leaving 20 bases between them. The cysteine opens and the phenylalanine closes a CDR3 of 16 amino acids. Of the read, only the CDR3 DNA is kept; its 48 bases are in frame from base 1. The germline V gene provides CDR1 MNHNS and CDR2 SASEGT. These data belong to a study of T cells after yellow fever vaccination (dated by TCRdb to about 2019). Regarding the research as a whole: The SMART-Seq v4 Ultra Low Input RNA kit was used to prepare libraries from fractions with low cell numbers. Two healthy male donors, one aged 18 to 30 and one aged 30 to 40 years, made up the cohort. Blood samples were taken at several timepoints before and after primary and secondary immunization, and bulk PBMC replicates and cell subsets were isolated. To track T-cell clones before and after primary and booster YFV17D yellow fever vaccination, bulk TCR alpha and beta repertoires were sequenced longitudinally. General study outcomes and caveats: Most clones expanded after primary vaccination were re-detected after the booster (96% of CD4 and roughly 87% of CD8), suggesting broad memory maintenance. The secondary T-cell response was weaker than the primary response but faster, peaking on day 5 instead of day 15. FACS-sorted repertoires could contain abundant contaminating clonotypes from the bulk population, so computational filtering was required. A small share of clonotypes was detected in both CD4 and CD8 compartments, with the overlap likely arising from convergent recombination. The study included only a couple of donors, which limits how far the findings can be generalized.

According to the study, the label for this sample's treatment or condition signals: live attenuated yellow fever vaccine strain. Two biological replicates of bulk PBMCs were collected at each blood-draw timepoint. A standard Ficoll-Paque protocol was used to isolate PBMCs from peripheral blood. TriZol was used to extract RNA from bulk PBMCs, CD4 and CD8 fractions, and dextramer-positive and dextramer-negative fractions. Synthesis of TCR cDNA relied on 5'RACE template switching, a step that introduced a universal primer site along with unique molecular identifiers. Priming of cDNA synthesis was performed from both the TCR alpha and TCR beta constant segments. Library amplification used two PCR steps, and the second PCR step added sample barcodes and sequencing adapters. Sequencing of libraries was done on Illumina HiSeq 2500 (2x100 bp) or NovaSeq (2x150 bp). The study's processing was this. Demultiplexing of reads and collapsing into UMI consensus sequences were performed with MIGEC, and V(D)J alignment was carried out with MiXCR. Clonotypes responding to the vaccine were identified with edgeR on replicate PBMC samples, with the criteria of FDR below 0.01 and a log2 fold change above 5 up to day 15. Each bulk clonotype received a CD4 or CD8 identity based on whether the sequenced CD4 or CD8 repertoire contained that clonotype at higher abundance. TCRdb reprocessed the public reads (quality trimming at Q25 with fastp, clone calling with MiXCR) and kept in-frame beta chains. Under each unique CDR3 protein, matching rows form one entry showing the most common genes and DNA. TCRdb's processing, not the authors', yielded these V and J calls. The sample table lists approximately 510,000 distinct CDR3 sequences, 20% to 25% of them with a count of one. 16% of the sample is taken by the ten largest.

The sequence is built from TRBV6-1 and TRBJ1-2, with the D gene uncertain. Source: PBMCs, taken approximately 22 days after the first yellow fever vaccination. The receptor comes from a man in his late teens or twenties who received the YFV17D yellow fever vaccine. The CDR3 protein sequence reads: CASIPTGGPPNYGYTF. The sequenced DNA: TGTGCCAGCATTCCAACGGGAGGGCCCCCGAACTATGGCTACACCTTC.